This T cell receptor beta chain was obtained from a study of blood T cell repertoires in COVID-19. Study details: The United States, Italy and Spain were the sources of the acute and convalescent COVID-19 samples.

Per the authors' pipeline: Researchers report that nucleated cell counts were estimated from reference gene primer amplification. This table comes from immunoSEQ multiplex PCR, and its TCRdb copy is limited to in-frame clones, with some not included. The D gene and trimming were derived from the DNA, and the V and J assignments and clone size from that table. This sample has some 96,000 clones, with over 75% found just once. Germline CDR1 LNHNV, CDR2 YYDKDF (reference sequence). V shed 5 bases and J 3 bases; nucleotides not matched to a gene: 6. This CDR3 region has 17 residues. The sample consisted of peripheral blood. The rearrangement uses TRBV15 and TRBJ2-4, with 14 bases identical to TRBD2. The TCR sequence derives from a man aged 25 to 40 in a cohort sampled during active COVID-19. The CDR3 nucleotides are TGTGCCACCAGCGGCGGGACTAGCGGGGGATACAAAAACATTCAGTACTTC. Its translation: CATSGGTSGGYKNIQYF. Full variable domain (outside the CDR3, taken from reference TRBV15 and TRBJ2-4): DAMVIQNPRYQVTQFGKPVTLSCSQTLNHNVMYWYQQKSSQAPKLLFHYYDKDFNNEADTPDNFQSRRPNTSFCFLDIRSPGLGDTAMYLCATSGGTSGGYKNIQYFGAGTRLSVL.